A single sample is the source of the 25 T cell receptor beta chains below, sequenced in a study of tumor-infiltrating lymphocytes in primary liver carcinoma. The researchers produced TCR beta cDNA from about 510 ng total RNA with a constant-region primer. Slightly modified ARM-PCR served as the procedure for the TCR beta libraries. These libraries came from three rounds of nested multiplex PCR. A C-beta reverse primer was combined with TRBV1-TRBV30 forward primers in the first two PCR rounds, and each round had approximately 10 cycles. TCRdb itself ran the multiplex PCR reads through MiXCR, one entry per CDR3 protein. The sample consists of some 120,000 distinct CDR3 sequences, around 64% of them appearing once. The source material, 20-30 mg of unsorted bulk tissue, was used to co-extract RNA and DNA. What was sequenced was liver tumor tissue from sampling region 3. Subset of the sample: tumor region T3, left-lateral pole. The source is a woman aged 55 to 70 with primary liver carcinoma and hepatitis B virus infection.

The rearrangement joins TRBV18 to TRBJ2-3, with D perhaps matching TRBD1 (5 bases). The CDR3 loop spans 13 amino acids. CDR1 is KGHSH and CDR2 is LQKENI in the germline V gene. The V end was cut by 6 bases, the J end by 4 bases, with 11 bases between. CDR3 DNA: TGTGCCAGCTCTGCTAGGGGCGCAGATACGCAGTATTTT. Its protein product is CASSARGADTQYF.

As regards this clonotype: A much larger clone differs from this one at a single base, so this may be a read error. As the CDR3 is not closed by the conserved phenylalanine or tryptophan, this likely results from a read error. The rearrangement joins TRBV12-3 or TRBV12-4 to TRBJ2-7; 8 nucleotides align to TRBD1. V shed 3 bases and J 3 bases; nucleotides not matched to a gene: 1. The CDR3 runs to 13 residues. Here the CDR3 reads CASSLDRVYEQYS. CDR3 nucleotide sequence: TGTGCCAGCAGTTTGGACAGGGTCTACGAGCAGTACTCC.

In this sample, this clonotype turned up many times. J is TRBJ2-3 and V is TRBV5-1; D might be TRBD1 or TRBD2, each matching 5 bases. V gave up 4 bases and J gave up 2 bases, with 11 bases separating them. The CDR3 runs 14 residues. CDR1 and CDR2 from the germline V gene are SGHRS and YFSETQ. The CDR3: CASSRDHATDTQYF. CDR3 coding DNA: TGCGCCAGCAGCCGGGACCATGCCACAGATACGCAGTATTTT.

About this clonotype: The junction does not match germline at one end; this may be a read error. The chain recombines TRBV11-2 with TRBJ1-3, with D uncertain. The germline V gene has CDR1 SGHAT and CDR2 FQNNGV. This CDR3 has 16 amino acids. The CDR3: CASSQRVQAYGNNIYF. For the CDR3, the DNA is TGTGCCAGCAGCCAGAGGGTTCAAGCCTATGGAAACAACATATATTTT.

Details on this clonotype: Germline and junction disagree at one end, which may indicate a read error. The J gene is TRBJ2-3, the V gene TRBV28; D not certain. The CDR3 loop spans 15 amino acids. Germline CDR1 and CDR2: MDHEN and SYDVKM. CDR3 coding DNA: TGTACCAGCAGTGTGACACTCAAAAACACAGATACGCAGTATTTT. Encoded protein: CTSSVTLKNTDTQYF.

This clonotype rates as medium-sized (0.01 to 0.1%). This CDR3 is CASSLGPGQPLEQFF. The CDR3 DNA sequence: TGTGCCAGCAGCTTAGGCCCCGGGCAGCCCCTTGAGCAGTTCTTC. The V call is TRBV11-3, the J call TRBJ2-1; D not certain. V was pared by 1 base and J by 9 bases, with 16 bases between. CDR1 is SGHNT and CDR2 is YENEEA in the germline V gene. The CDR3 has 15 amino acids.

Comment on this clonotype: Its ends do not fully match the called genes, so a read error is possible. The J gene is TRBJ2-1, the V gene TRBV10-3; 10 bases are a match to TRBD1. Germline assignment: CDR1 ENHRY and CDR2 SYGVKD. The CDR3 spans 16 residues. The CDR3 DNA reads TGTGCCGTCAGGACAGGGGGAGTCGCGGGCTACAATGAGCAGTTCTTC. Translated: CAVRTGGVAGYNEQFF.

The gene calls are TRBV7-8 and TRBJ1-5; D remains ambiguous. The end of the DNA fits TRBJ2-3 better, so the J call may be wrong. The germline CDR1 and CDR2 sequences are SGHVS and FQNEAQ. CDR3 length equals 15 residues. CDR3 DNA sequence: TGTGCCAGCAGCGATCACACAAGTAGGAGTCAGCCCCAGTATTTT. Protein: CASSDHTSRSQPQYF.

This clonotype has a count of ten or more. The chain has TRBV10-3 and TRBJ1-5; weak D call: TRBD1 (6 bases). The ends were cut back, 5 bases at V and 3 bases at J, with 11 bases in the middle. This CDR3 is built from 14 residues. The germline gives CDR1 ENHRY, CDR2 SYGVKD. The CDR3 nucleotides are TGTGCCATCAGTCCAACAGGGAACAATCAGCCCCAGCATTTT. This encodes CAISPTGNNQPQHF.

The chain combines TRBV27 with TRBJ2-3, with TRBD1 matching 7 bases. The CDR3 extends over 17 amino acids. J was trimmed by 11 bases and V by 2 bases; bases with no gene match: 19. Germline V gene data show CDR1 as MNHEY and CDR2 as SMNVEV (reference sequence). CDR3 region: CASSLPTGPLWEPRQYF. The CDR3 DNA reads TGTGCCAGCAGTTTACCGACAGGGCCCCTGTGGGAACCTAGGCAGTATTTT.

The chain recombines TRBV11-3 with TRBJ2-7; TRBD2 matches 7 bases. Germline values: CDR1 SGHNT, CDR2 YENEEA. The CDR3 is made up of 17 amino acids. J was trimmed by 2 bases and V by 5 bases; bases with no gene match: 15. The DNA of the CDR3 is TGTGCCAGCAGCCCGAACCGAGCGGGATTAAGTACCTACGAGCAGTACTTC. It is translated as CASSPNRAGLSTYEQYF.

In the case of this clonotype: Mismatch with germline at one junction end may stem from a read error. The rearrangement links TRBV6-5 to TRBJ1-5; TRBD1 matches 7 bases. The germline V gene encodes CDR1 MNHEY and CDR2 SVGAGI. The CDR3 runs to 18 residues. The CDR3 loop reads CASKKETETGFGNQPQLF. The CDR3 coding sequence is TGTGCCAGCAAAAAAGAAACCGAGACAGGGTTTGGCAATCAGCCCCAGCTTTTT.

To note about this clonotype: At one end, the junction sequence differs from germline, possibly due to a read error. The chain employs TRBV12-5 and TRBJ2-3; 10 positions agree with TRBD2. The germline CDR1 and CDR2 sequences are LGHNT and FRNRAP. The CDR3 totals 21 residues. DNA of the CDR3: TGTGCTAGTGGTTTGACCCACCCCGGGACTAGCGTCTTTCTCGGCACAGACACGCAGTATTTT. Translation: CASGLTHPGTSVFLGTDTQYF.

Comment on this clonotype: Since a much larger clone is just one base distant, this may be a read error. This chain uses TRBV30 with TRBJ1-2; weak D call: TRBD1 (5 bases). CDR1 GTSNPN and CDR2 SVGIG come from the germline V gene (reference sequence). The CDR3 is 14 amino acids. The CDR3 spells CAYVWGIKGYGYTF. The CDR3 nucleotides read TGTGCTTACGTCTGGGGGATAAAAGGCTATGGCTACACCTTC.

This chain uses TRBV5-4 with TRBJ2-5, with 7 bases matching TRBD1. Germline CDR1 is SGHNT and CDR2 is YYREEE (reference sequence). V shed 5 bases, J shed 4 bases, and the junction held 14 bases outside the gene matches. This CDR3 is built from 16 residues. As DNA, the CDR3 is TGTGCCAGCAGTTTCGACCCTGATAGGGGGCTAGAGACCCAGTACTTC. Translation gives CASSFDPDRGLETQYF. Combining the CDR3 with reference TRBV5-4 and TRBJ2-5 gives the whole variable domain ETGVTQSPTHLIKTRGQQVTLRCSSQSGHNTVSWYQQALGQGPQFIFQYYREEENGRGNFPPRFSGLQFPNYSSELNVNALELDDSALYLCASSFDPDRGLETQYFGPGTRLLVL.

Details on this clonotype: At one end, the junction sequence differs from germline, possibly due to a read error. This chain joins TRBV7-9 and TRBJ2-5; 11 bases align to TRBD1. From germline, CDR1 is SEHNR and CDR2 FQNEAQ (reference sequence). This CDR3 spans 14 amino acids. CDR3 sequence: CASSHRTGGEIQYF. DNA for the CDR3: TGTGCCAGCAGCCATCGGACAGGGGGCGAGATCCAGTACTTC.

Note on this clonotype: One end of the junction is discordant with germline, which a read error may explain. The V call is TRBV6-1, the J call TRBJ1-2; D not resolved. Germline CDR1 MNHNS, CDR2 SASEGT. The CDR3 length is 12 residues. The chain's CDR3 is CVSSENSYGYTF. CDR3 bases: TGTGTCAGCAGTGAAAACAGTTATGGTTACACCTTC.

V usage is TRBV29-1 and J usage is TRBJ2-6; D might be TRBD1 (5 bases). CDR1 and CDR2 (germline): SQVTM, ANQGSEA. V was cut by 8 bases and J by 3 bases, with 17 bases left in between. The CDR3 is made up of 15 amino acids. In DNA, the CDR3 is TGCAGCATCCTAGGGGTTAGGGGTGGGGCCAACGTCCTGACTTTC. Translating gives CSILGVRGGANVLTF. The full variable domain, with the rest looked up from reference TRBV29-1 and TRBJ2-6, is SAVISQKPSRDICQRGTSLTIQCQVDSQVTMMFWYRQQPGQSLTLIATANQGSEATYESGFVIDKFPISRPNLTFSTLTVSNMSPEDSSIYLCSILGVRGGANVLTFGAGSRLTVL.

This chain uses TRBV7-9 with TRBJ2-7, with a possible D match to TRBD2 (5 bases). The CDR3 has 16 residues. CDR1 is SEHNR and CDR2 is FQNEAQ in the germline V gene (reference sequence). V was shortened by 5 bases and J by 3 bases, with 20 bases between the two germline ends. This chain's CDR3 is CASSRGIRTKDYEQYF. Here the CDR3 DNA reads TGTGCCAGCAGCCGAGGGATTCGAACAAAAGACTACGAGCAGTACTTC.

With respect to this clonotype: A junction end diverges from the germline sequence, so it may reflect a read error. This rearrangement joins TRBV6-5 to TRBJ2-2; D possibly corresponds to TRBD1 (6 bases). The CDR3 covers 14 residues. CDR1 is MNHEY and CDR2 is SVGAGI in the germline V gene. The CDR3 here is CASNQDRIAGELIF. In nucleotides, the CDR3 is TGTGCCAGCAACCAAGACAGGATAGCCGGGGAGCTGATTTTT.

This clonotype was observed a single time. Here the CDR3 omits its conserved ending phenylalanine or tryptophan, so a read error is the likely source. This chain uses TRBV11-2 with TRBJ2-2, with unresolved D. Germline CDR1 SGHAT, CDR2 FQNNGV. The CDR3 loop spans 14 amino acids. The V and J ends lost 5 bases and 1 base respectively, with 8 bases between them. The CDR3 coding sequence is TGTGCCAGCAGCCTTTTGGGGAACACCGGGGAGCTGTTTTCT. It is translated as CASSLLGNTGELFS.

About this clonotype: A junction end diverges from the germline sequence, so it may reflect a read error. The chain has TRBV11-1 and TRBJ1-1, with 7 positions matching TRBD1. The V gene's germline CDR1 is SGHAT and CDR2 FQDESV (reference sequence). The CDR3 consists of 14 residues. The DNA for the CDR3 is TGTGCAAGCAGCCCGGACAGGCTGAACACTGAAGCTCTCTTT. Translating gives CASSPDRLNTEALF.

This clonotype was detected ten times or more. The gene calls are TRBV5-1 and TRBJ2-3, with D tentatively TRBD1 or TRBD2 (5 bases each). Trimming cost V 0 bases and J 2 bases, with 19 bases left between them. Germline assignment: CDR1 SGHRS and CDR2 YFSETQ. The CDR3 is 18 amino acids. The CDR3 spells CASSLVDSPVGDTDTQYF. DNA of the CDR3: TGCGCCAGCAGCTTGGTGGACTCACCAGTGGGGGACACAGATACGCAGTATTTT.

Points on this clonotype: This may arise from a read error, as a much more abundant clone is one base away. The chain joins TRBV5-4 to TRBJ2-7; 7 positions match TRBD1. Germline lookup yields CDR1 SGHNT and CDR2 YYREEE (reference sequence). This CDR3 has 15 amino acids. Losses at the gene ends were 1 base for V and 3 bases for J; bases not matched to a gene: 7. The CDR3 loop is CASSLTKGQNYEQYF. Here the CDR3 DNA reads TGTGCCAGCAGCTTGACCAAGGGACAGAACTACGAGCAGTACTTC.

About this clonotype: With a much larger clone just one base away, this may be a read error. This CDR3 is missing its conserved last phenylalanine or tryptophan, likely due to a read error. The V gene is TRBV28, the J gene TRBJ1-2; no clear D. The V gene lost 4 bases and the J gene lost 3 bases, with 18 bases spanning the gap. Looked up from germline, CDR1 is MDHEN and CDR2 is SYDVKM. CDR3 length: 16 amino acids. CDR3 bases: TGTGCCAGCAGTTCCCCCGCGGAGGCCGCCTACTATGGCTACACCATC. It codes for CASSSPAEAAYYGYTI.